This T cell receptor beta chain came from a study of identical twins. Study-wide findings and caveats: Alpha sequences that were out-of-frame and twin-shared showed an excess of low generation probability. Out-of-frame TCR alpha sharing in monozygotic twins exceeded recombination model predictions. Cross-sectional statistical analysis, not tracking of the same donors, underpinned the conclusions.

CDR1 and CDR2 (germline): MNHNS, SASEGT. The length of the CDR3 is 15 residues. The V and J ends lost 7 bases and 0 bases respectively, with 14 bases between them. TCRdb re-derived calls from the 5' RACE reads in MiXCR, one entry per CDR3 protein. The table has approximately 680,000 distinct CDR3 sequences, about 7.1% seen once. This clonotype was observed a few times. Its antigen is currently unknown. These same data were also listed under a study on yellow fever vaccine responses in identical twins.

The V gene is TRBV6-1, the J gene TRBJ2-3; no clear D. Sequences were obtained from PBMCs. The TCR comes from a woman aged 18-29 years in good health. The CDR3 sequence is CASKQGMGSTDTQYF. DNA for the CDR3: TGTGCCAGCAAGCAAGGGATGGGAAGCACAGATACGCAGTATTTT.